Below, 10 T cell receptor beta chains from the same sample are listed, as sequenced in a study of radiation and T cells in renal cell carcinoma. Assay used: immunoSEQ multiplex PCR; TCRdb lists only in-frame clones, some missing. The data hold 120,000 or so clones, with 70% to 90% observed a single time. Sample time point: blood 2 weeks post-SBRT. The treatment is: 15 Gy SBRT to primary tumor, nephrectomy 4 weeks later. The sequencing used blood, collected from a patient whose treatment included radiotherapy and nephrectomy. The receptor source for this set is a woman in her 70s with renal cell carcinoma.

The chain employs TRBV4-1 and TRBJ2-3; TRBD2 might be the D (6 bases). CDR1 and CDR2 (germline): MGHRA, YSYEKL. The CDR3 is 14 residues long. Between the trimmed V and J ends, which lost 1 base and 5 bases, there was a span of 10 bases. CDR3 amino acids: CASSQGLVRDTQYF. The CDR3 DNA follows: TGCGCCAGCAGCCAAGGACTAGTACGAGATACGCAGTATTTT.

CDR3 sequence (DNA): TGTGCCAGCCGGGACAGGGGAGCCAAAAACATTCAGTACTTC. Translating gives CASRDRGAKNIQYF. The chain links TRBV19 to TRBJ2-4; 10 nucleotides align to TRBD1. The CDR3 is made up of 14 amino acids. Germline V gene lookup returns CDR1 LNHDA and CDR2 SQIVND (reference sequence). The ends lost 9 bases at V and 0 bases at J; junction bases unmatched: 2.

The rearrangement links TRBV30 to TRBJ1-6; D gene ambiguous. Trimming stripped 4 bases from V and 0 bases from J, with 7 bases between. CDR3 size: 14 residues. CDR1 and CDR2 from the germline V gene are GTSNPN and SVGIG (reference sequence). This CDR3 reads CAWTYSSYNSPLHF. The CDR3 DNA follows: TGTGCCTGGACCTACAGCTCCTATAATTCACCCCTCCACTTT.

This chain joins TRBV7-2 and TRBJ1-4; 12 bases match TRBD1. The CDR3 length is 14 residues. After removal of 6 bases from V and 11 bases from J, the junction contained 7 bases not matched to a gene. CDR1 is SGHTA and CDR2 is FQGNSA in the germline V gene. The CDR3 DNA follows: TGTGCCAGCAGTACGGGACAGGGGGCTGGGAAACTGTTTTTT. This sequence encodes CASSTGQGAGKLFF.

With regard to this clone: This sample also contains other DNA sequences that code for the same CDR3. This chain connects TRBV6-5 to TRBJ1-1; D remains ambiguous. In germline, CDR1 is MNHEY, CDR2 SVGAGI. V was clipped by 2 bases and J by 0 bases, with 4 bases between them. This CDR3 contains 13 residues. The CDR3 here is CASSYSMNTEAFF. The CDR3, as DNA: TGTGCCAGCAGTTACAGCATGAACACTGAAGCTTTCTTT.

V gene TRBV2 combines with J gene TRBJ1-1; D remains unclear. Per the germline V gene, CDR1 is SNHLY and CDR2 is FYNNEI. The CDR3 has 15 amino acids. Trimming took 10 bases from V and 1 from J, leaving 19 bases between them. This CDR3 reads CATSPGAARNTEAFF. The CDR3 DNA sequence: TGTGCCACCTCTCCTGGAGCAGCGCGGAACACTGAAGCTTTCTTT.

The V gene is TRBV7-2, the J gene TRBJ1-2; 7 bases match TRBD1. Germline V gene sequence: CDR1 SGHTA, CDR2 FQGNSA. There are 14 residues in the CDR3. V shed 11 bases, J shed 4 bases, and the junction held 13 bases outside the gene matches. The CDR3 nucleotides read TGTGCCTTAACTTTTGACAGGGCCGGCTATGGCTACACCTTC. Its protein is CALTFDRAGYGYTF.

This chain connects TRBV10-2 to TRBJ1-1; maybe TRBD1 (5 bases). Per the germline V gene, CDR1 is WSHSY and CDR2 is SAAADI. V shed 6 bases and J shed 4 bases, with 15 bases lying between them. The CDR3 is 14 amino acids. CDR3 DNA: TGCGCCAGCAGAGATCGGGGGGTGAGCACTGAAGCTTTCTTT. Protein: CASRDRGVSTEAFF.

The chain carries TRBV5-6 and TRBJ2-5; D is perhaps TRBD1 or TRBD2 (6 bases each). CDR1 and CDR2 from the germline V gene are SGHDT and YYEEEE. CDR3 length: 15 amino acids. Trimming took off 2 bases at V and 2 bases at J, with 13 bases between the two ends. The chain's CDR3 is CASSFRGTWQETQYF. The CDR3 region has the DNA TGTGCCAGCAGCTTTCGCGGGACATGGCAAGAGACCCAGTACTTC.

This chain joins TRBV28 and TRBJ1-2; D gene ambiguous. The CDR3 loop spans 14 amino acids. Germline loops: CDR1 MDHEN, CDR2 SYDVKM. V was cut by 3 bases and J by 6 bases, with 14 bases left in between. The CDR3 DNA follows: TGTGCCAGCAGTTTCGAGACTCTCCGTCATGGCTACACCTTC. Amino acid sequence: CASSFETLRHGYTF.